A single sample gave rise to the 15 T cell receptor beta chains below, sequenced in a study of CD8+CD57+ T cells in acquired aplastic anemia. TCR beta VDJ and CDR3 profiling used genomic DNA as template. One entry per CDR3 protein results from TCRdb running MiXCR on the reads. The profile shows around 190,000 distinct CDR3 sequences, approximately 49% of them singletons. The specimen was sorted CD4+, CD8+, or CD8+CD57+ T cells (not recorded which) from PBMCs. The receptors derive from a human donor in good health, serving as a control.

This sequence joins TRBV15 and TRBJ1-2; D unresolved. Germline values: CDR1 LNHNV, CDR2 YYDKDF (reference sequence). Trimming stripped 5 bases from V and 7 bases from J, with 14 bases between. This CDR3 is built from 13 residues. CDR3 residues: CATSAEALRGYTF. As DNA, the CDR3 is TGTGCCACCAGCGCAGAGGCCCTGCGTGGCTACACCTTC.

The chain carries TRBV15 and TRBJ2-7; 7 bases line up with TRBD2. The CDR3 is 14 amino acids. J lost 0 bases, V lost 9 bases, and 8 bases had no gene match. The germline gives CDR1 LNHNV, CDR2 YYDKDF (reference sequence). CDR3 protein: CATRREQSSYEQYF. CDR3 DNA sequence: TGTGCCACAAGGCGGGAGCAAAGCTCCTACGAGCAGTACTTC.

This clonotype was counted at least ten times. The CDR3 bases are TGCAGTGCTAGAGATATAAGACAGAGGACTGGAAACACCATATATTTT. Protein: CSARDIRQRTGNTIYF. J is TRBJ1-3 and V is TRBV20-1; a weak D match, TRBD1 (5 bases). There are 16 residues in the CDR3. Germline V gene lookup returns CDR1 DFQATT and CDR2 SNEGSKA (reference sequence). Trimming took off 0 bases at V and 2 bases at J, with 14 bases between the two ends.

This clonotype turned up a few times. This rearrangement joins TRBV25-1 to TRBJ2-2; D is tentatively TRBD1 or TRBD2 (7 bases each). Trimming shortened V by 4 bases and J by 3 bases, and 15 bases separated the two germline ends. Germline values: CDR1 MGHDK, CDR2 SYGVNS. The CDR3 spans 16 residues. CDR3 coding DNA: TGTGCCAGCAGTGGGGAGGGGGCCAAAGACACCGGGGAGCTGTTTTTT. It translates to CASSGEGAKDTGELFF.

This clonotype is a singleton in its sample. The CDR3 end shows no conserved phenylalanine or tryptophan, and so a read error is likely. The J gene is TRBJ2-1, the V gene TRBV7-2; 14 bases are shared with TRBD2. Germline-derived CDR1 and CDR2 are SGHTA and FQGNSA. The CDR3 totals 16 residues. Trimming cost V 2 bases and J 10 bases; bases outside gene matches: 7. The CDR3 region is CASSLNGLAGGREQFL. The CDR3 DNA is TGTGCCAGCAGCTTAAACGGACTAGCGGGGGGAAGGGAGCAGTTCCTC.

This chain links TRBV10-3 with TRBJ2-7; 8 nucleotides line up with TRBD1. The V gene end was trimmed by 4 bases and the J gene end by 2 bases; junction bases not matched to a gene: 7. The CDR3 is 15 residues long. Germline CDR1 reads ENHRY; CDR2 reads SYGVKD. CDR3 residues: CAISGGQVLTYEQYF. CDR3 sequence (DNA): TGTGCCATCAGTGGGGGACAGGTCCTCACCTACGAGCAGTACTTC.

The rearrangement uses TRBV7-3 and TRBJ1-5; D may be TRBD1 (5 bases). Trimming removed 4 bases from V and 0 bases from J, with 13 bases in between. This CDR3 spans 16 amino acids. Germline values: CDR1 SGHTA, CDR2 FQGTGA. The DNA for the CDR3 is TGTGCCAGCAGCTCCGGGGGGGAAGATAGCAATCAGCCCCAGCATTTT. Translating it yields CASSSGGEDSNQPQHF.

The chain recombines TRBV7-2 with TRBJ1-1; the D is unclear. CDR1 is SGHTA and CDR2 is FQGNSA in the germline V gene. The CDR3 is made up of 15 amino acids. The V and J ends lost 8 bases and 1 base respectively, with 17 bases between them. CDR3 coding DNA: TGTGCCAGCGCAGAGTCGGCCATGGGGAACACTGAAGCTTTCTTT. It encodes CASAESAMGNTEAFF.

In the case of this clonotype: A junction boundary mismatches the germline segment, possibly from a read error. The genes are TRBV7-6 and TRBJ1-2; D is possibly TRBD1 (6 bases). CDR1 and CDR2 (germline): SGHVS, FNYEAQ. This CDR3 contains 14 residues. For the CDR3, the DNA is TGCGCCAGCAGCCCAGGGGTAAAGAACTATGGCTACACCTTC. It specifies CASSPGVKNYGYTF.

The rearrangement joins TRBV2 to TRBJ1-1, with 9 nucleotides matching TRBD1. The CDR3 length is 20 residues. Germline values: CDR1 SNHLY, CDR2 FYNNEI. V dropped 6 bases and J dropped 2; count of bases not matched to a gene: 22. The CDR3 loop reads CASRDRGSLGTNSGNTEAFF. The CDR3 DNA follows: TGTGCCAGCAGGGACAGGGGCTCGCTCGGGACCAACTCTGGAAACACTGAAGCTTTCTTT.

This clonotype was seen ten or more times. CDR3 nucleotide sequence: TGCGCCAGCAGCTTACAGGTTACTATGGAGAACACTGAAGCTTTCTTT. Its translation is CASSLQVTMENTEAFF. The chain is built from TRBV4-1 and TRBJ1-1; D possibly corresponds to TRBD1 (5 bases). The CDR3 is 16 residues long. V lost 5 bases to trimming and J lost 1 base, with 17 bases between them. Germline CDR1 and CDR2: MGHRA and YSYEKL.

In the case of this clonotype: A much larger clone differs from this one at a single base, so this may be a read error. This rearrangement joins TRBV12-3 or TRBV12-4 to TRBJ1-2; D is uncertain. This CDR3 comprises 12 residues. V was cut by 2 bases and J by 4 bases, with 5 bases left in between. The CDR3 spells CASSLTAYGYTF. The CDR3 DNA reads as TGTGCCAGCAGTTTAACAGCCTATGGCTACACCTTC.

This sequence joins TRBV6-1 and TRBJ1-2, with 10 bases lining up with TRBD1. After removal of 6 bases from V and 0 bases from J, the junction contained 13 bases not matched to a gene. The germline CDR1 and CDR2 sequences are MNHNS and SASEGT. This CDR3 has 18 amino acids. The CDR3 sequence is CASSPETGGTLSNYGYTF. The CDR3 DNA reads as TGTGCCAGCAGCCCCGAGACAGGGGGCACATTATCTAACTATGGCTACACCTTC.

The chain uses TRBV19 and TRBJ1-2; 9 bases align to TRBD1. The germline gives CDR1 LNHDA, CDR2 SQIVND (reference sequence). Trimming at V came to 6 bases and at J to 4 bases, leaving 3 bases not matched to a gene. The CDR3 runs 13 residues. The CDR3: CASRDRGFYGYTF. Here the CDR3 DNA reads TGTGCCAGTAGGGACAGGGGTTTCTATGGCTACACCTTC.

Notes on this clonotype: At one boundary the junction diverges from the germline segment, which might be a read error. This chain links TRBV2 with TRBJ2-7, with TRBD1 identical over 8 bases. CDR1 SNHLY and CDR2 FYNNEI come from the germline V gene. The CDR3 spans 11 residues. The CDR3, as DNA: TGTGCCACCCGCAATCTGACAGGGGAAGACTTC. It translates to CATRNLTGEDF.